Listed here are 10 T cell receptor beta chains from one sample, sequenced in a study of blood T cells in healthy people across ages. Primers used in a second PCR of about 6 to 12 cycles were a sample-barcoded 5' primer and a J-beta primer mix. One entry per CDR3 protein results from TCRdb running MiXCR on the 5' RACE reads. Of over 1,500,000 distinct CDR3 sequences listed, 39% are singletons. The source material was blood. These receptors all come from a human donor in good health.

This sequence joins TRBV7-9 and TRBJ1-2, with 7 nucleotides matching TRBD1. This CDR3 contains 15 residues. CDR1 is SEHNR, CDR2 FQNEAQ, per germline (reference sequence). After removal of 5 bases from V and 8 bases from J, the junction contained 14 bases not matched to a gene. CDR3 loop: CASSPGGASIFGYTF. The CDR3 nucleotides read TGTGCCAGCAGCCCAGGGGGGGCTTCGATTTTCGGCTACACCTTC.

This clonotype was seen at least ten times. The CDR3 sequence: CATSQDRLTTYEQYF. DNA of the CDR3: TGTGCCACCAGCCAGGACAGGTTGACGACTTACGAGCAGTACTTC. The J gene is TRBJ2-7, the V gene TRBV15; 7 nucleotides align to TRBD1. This CDR3 comprises 15 residues. Germline CDR1 LNHNV, CDR2 YYDKDF (reference sequence). V lost 5 bases to trimming and J lost 4 bases; unmatched junction nucleotides: 11. Looking up the rest from reference TRBV15 and TRBJ2-7 gives the full variable domain: DAMVIQNPRYQVTQFGKPVTLSCSQTLNHNVMYWYQQKSSQAPKLLFHYYDKDFNNEADTPDNFQSRRPNTSFCFLDIRSPGLGDTAMYLCATSQDRLTTYEQYFGPGTRLTVT.

This clonotype appeared a few times. The chain couples TRBV2 to TRBJ1-1; D unclear. Trimming left V 7 bases short and J 1 base short, with 7 bases between. The germline gives CDR1 SNHLY, CDR2 FYNNEI. This CDR3 contains 12 residues. The CDR3 nucleotides read TGTGCCAGCATACCAGGGAACACTGAAGCTTTCTTT. Protein: CASIPGNTEAFF.

The chain links TRBV7-8 to TRBJ2-1; TRBD1 matches at 8 bases. The CDR3 spans 16 residues. Trimming took 1 base from V and 5 from J; bases not matched to a gene: 7. Germline lookup yields CDR1 SGHVS and CDR2 FQNEAQ. The CDR3 DNA follows: TGTGCCAGCAGCTTAGTGAGGACAGGGAACGACAATGAGCAGTTCTTC. The encoded protein is CASSLVRTGNDNEQFF.

Only a few counts were recorded for this clonotype. One end of the junction does not line up with germline, which may come from a read error. This chain connects TRBV4-2 to TRBJ2-7; 8 nucleotides agree with TRBD2. Germline V gene sequence: CDR1 LGHNA, CDR2 YNFKEQ. This CDR3 comprises 13 residues. Here the CDR3 DNA reads TGTGCCGGCAGCCCTAAAGCGGGGGTCGAGCAGTACTTC. Protein product: CAGSPKAGVEQYF.

The chain employs TRBV7-6 and TRBJ2-7, with 8 positions matching TRBD1. The end of the DNA aligns better with TRBJ2-5, so the J call may be wrong. There are 17 residues in the CDR3. Looked up from germline, CDR1 is SGHVS and CDR2 is FNYEAQ. The CDR3 nucleotides read TGTGCCAGCAGCTTAGCTGGAAGACAGGGGTTTGAAGAGACCCAGTACTTC. This sequence encodes CASSLAGRQGFEETQYF.

This chain links TRBV5-1 with TRBJ1-2; 7 nucleotides match TRBD1. Losses at the gene ends were 3 bases for V and 8 bases for J; bases not matched to a gene: 7. This CDR3 contains 13 residues. Germline V gene data show CDR1 as SGHRS and CDR2 as YFSETQ. Here the CDR3 DNA reads TGCGCCAGCAGCTCCCGACAGGGTGAAGGCTACACCTTC. It codes for CASSSRQGEGYTF.

This clonotype occurred a few times. The germline gene is not matched at one end of the junction; a read error may be the cause. J is TRBJ1-4 and V is TRBV20-1; the match to TRBD1 covers 12 bases. Germline CDR1 and CDR2: DFQATT and SNEGSKA (reference sequence). This CDR3 is built from 15 residues. CDR3 sequence reads: CSASGGQGACEKRFF. CDR3 bases: TGCAGTGCTAGTGGGGGACAGGGGGCCTGTGAAAAACGGTTTTTT.

The chain links TRBV24-1 to TRBJ2-3, with D possibly TRBD1 on 5 matching bases. V was shortened by 5 bases and J by 0 bases, with 11 bases between the two germline ends. The CDR3 totals 15 residues. CDR1 is KGHDR, CDR2 SFDVKD, per germline. CDR3 in amino acids: CATSAPTDSTDTQYF. The CDR3 nucleotides are TGTGCCACCAGTGCCCCGACAGATAGCACAGATACGCAGTATTTT.

This clonotype has just a few counts. The chain carries TRBV7-2 and TRBJ2-1, with TRBD2 as a possible D gene (5 bases). The CDR3 spans 13 residues. Per the germline V gene, CDR1 is SGHTA and CDR2 is FQGNSA. CDR3 sequence: CALEEGFSNEQFF. CDR3 in DNA: TGTGCTTTAGAAGAGGGTTTCTCAAATGAGCAGTTCTTC. Full variable domain (remainder filled in from reference TRBV7-2 and TRBJ2-1): GAGVSQSPSNKVTEKGKDVELRCDPISGHTALYWYRQSLGQGLEFLIYFQGNSAPDKSGLPSDRFSAERTGGSVSTLTIQRTQQEDSAVYLCALEEGFSNEQFFGPGTRLTVL.